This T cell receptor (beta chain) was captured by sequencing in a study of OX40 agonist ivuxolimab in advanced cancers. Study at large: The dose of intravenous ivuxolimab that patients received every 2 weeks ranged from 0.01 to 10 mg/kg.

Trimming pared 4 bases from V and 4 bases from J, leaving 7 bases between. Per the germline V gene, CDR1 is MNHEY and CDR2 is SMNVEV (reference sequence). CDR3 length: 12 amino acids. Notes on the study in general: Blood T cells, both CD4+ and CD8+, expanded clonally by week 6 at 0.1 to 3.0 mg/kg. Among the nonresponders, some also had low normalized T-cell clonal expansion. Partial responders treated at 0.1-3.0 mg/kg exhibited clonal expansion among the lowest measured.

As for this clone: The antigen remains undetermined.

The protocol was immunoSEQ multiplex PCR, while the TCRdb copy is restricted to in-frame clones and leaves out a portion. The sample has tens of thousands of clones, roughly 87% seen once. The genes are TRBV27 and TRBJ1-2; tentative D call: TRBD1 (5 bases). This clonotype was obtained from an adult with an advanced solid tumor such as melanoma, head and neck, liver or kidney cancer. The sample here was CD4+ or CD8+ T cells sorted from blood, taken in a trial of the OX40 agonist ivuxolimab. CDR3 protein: CASSSGGYGYTF. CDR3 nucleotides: TGTGCCAGCAGTTCGGGGGGCTATGGCTACACCTTC.